Listed below are T cell receptor beta chains from one sample, sequenced in a study of blood T cell repertoires in COVID-19. Sequenced by immunoSEQ multiplex PCR; TCRdb stores in-frame clones only, minus some. The sample comprises 300,000 to 450,000 clones, around 87% of which are singletons, and 8% to 13% rests with the top ten. Sequencing was performed on peripheral blood. Every receptor here comes from a woman younger than 45 with COVID-19, enrolled during active disease. Both conserved end residues are part of each CDR3. The D gene is left open where the match is weak. Where a row states a size, it is once, few, many or the class of an expanded clone; other rows omit it.

cdr3_aa cdr3_nt clone_size j_call d_call v_call
CASSIEGGRRNIQYF TGTGCCAGTAGTATAGAGGGGGGTCGACGGAACATTCAGTACTTC few TRBJ2-4 . TRBV19
CASSDREGDYEQYF TGCGCCAGCAGTGACCGGGAGGGTGACTACGAGCAGTACTTC . TRBJ2-7 TRBD2 TRBV10-1
CAISVSPGGDQYF TGTGCCATCAGTGTCTCCCCGGGGGGTGACCAGTACTTC . TRBJ2-5 TRBD2 TRBV10-3
CASSPSNRVTGELFF TGTGCCAGCTCACCATCGAACAGGGTCACCGGGGAGCTGTTTTTT once TRBJ2-2 . TRBV18
CATTRGYEQYF TGTGCCACGACGCGAGGGTACGAGCAGTACTTC . TRBJ2-7 . TRBV28
CASSSGLTYNEQFF TGTGCCAGCTCCTCAGGGTTGACCTACAATGAGCAGTTCTTC . TRBJ2-1 . TRBV18
CASRQHSLAGVTYEQYF TGTGCCAGCAGGCAACATTCTTTAGCGGGGGTCACCTACGAGCAGTACTTC . TRBJ2-7 TRBD2 TRBV7-3
CASRGTGRYQETQYF TGTGCCAGCAGAGGGACAGGAAGGTACCAAGAGACCCAGTACTTC . TRBJ2-5 TRBD1 TRBV2
CAWRGGAGGYNEQFF TGTGCCTGGAGGGGTGGGGCGGGAGGTTACAATGAGCAGTTCTTC . TRBJ2-1 TRBD2 TRBV30
CATSLEAANYGYTF TGTGCCACCAGCCTCGAGGCAGCTAACTATGGCTACACCTTC few TRBJ1-2 . TRBV15
CASSTGVGTQYF TGCGCCAGCAGTACAGGGGTGGGGACCCAGTACTTC . TRBJ2-5 TRBD1 TRBV10-1
CASSYSRDRVRNTEAFF TGTGCCAGCAGTTACTCGAGGGACAGGGTCCGGAACACTGAAGCTTTCTTT once TRBJ1-1 TRBD1 TRBV6-2/TRBV6-3
CASSSGNTEAFF TGTGCCTCCTCTAGTGGGAACACTGAAGCTTTCTTT once TRBJ1-1 . TRBV28
CASSLAQYNEQFF TGTGCCAGCAGTCTCGCCCAGTACAATGAGCAGTTCTTC . TRBJ2-1 . TRBV7-8
CASSYSTSQDTQYF TGTGCCAGCAGTTACTCGACTAGCCAAGATACGCAGTATTTT . TRBJ2-3 TRBD2 TRBV6-5
CASTPIMDKNTGELFF TGTGCCAGTACCCCAATCATGGACAAGAACACCGGGGAGCTGTTTTTT . TRBJ2-2 . TRBV19
CASSSGQKPSPQHF TGTGCCAGCAGCTCGGGACAGAAGCCATCGCCCCAGCATTTT . TRBJ1-5 TRBD1 TRBV7-6